This passage covers 6 T cell receptor beta chains from one sample sequenced in a study of shared clonotypes between healthy human individuals. The assay was immunoSEQ multiplex PCR, and TCRdb's table has in-frame clones only and misses some. The table lists roughly 2,300,000 clones, just under 95% of them singletons. Sequencing used naive CD4+ T cells from PBMCs. Subset here: CD45RA+ positively selected. The receptors stem from a man aged 18 to 30 in good health. Some clones in this sample may be carry-over from other donors' samples.

This chain uses TRBV19 with TRBJ1-2; D unclear. Deletions cut 5 bases from V and 11 bases from J, with 15 bases between. The CDR3 consists of 12 residues. Germline V gives CDR1 LNHDA, CDR2 SQIVND (reference sequence). CDR3: CASSPRERGYTF. The CDR3 DNA reads as TGTGCCAGTAGTCCCCGGGAACGGGGATACACCTTC.

This clone was observed a few times. The genes are TRBV9 and TRBJ1-1; D is unclear. With 3 bases removed from V and 4 bases from J, the gap between germline ends came to 10 bases. The germline gives CDR1 SGDLS, CDR2 YYNGEE. This CDR3 region has 13 residues. The CDR3 nucleotides read TGTGCCAGCAGCGAAACAGATTTCACTGAAGCTTTCTTT. Amino acid sequence: CASSETDFTEAFF.

The chain uses TRBV19 and TRBJ1-5; 7 bases are shared with TRBD1. CDR3 length: 16 amino acids. Germline CDR1 is LNHDA and CDR2 is SQIVND (reference sequence). Trimming took 1 base from V and 4 from J; bases not matched to a gene: 7. The CDR3 coding sequence is TGTGCCAGTAGTATAGGGGGACAGTCCGGTAATCAGCCCCAGCATTTT. Translation gives CASSIGGQSGNQPQHF.

The chain combines TRBV2 with TRBJ1-1; 9 nucleotides agree with TRBD1. This CDR3 contains 13 residues. The germline CDR1 and CDR2 sequences are SNHLY and FYNNEI. The junction had 2 bases not matched to a gene; V was cut back by 4 bases and J by 5 bases. In DNA form, the CDR3 reads TGTGCCAGCAGTGGTGGACAGGGGACTGAAGCTTTCTTT. This translates into CASSGGQGTEAFF.

This chain links TRBV2 with TRBJ1-1, with TRBD1 as a possible D gene (5 bases). The V end was cut by 4 bases, the J end by 10 bases, with 16 bases between. The CDR3 extends over 13 amino acids. CDR1 SNHLY and CDR2 FYNNEI come from the germline V gene. CDR3 sequence (DNA): TGTGCCAGCAGTGTTGAGCAGAGCGGGGGAGCTTTCTTT. Its translation is CASSVEQSGGAFF.

As for this clone: This sample also contains other DNA sequences that code for the same CDR3. The chain combines TRBV7-8 with TRBJ2-5; D gene uncertain. V lost 6 bases and J 1 base, leaving 3 bases between the germline ends. Germline CDR1 is SGHVS and CDR2 is FQNEAQ. CDR3 length: 11 residues. CDR3 residues: CASSLQETQYF. The CDR3 DNA reads as TGTGCCAGCAGTCTCCAAGAGACCCAGTACTTC.